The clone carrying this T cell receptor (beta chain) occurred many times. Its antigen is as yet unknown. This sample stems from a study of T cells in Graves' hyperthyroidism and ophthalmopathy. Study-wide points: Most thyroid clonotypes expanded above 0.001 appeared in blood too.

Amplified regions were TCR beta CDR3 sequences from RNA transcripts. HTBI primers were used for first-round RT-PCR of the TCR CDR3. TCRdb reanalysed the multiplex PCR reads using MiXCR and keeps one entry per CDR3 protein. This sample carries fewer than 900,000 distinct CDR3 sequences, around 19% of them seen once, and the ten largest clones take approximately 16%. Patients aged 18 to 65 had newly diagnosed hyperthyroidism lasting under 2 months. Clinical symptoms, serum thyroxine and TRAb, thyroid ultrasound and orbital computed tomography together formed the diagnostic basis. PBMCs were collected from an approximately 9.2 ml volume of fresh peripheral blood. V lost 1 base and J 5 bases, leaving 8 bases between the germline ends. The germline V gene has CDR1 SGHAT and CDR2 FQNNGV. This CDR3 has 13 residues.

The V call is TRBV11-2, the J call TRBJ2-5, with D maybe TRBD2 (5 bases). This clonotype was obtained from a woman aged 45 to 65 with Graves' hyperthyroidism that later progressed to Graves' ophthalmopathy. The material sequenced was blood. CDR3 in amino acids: CASSLGGHETQYF. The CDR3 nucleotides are TGTGCCAGCAGCTTAGGAGGGCACGAGACCCAGTACTTC.